The next 4 T cell receptor beta chains were all read from a single sample in a study of shared clonotypes between healthy human individuals. TCRdb keeps only in-frame clones here, not all; method: immunoSEQ multiplex PCR. The sample has roughly 2,500,000 clones; over 85% are singletons. The source material was naive CD4+ T cells from PBMCs. The subset was: CD45RA+ positively selected. These receptors originate from a man aged 18 to 29 in good health. Some clones in this sample may be carry-over from other donors' samples.

The gene calls are TRBV28 and TRBJ2-2, with 7 bases identical to TRBD1. CDR1 is MDHEN, CDR2 SYDVKM, per germline. The CDR3 consists of 15 residues. V lost 9 bases and J lost 6; bases outside the gene matches: 13. The CDR3 nucleotides read TGTGCCAGTACCTCGACAGGGAGTGGGGCCGGGGAGCTGTTTTTT. This sequence encodes CASTSTGSGAGELFF.

The sample holds one count of this clone. CDR3 coding DNA: TGCGCCAGCACCCCGAACAGGGGAGACTATGGCTACACCTTC. Its protein product is CASTPNRGDYGYTF. The genes are TRBV5-1 and TRBJ1-2, with 7 nucleotides matching TRBD1. J was trimmed by 3 bases and V by 6 bases; bases with no gene match: 8. Germline loops: CDR1 SGHRS, CDR2 YFSETQ. This CDR3 is built from 14 residues.

The V and J genes are TRBV28 and TRBJ1-5; no reliable D call. The CDR3 sequence is 14 residues long. V was cut by 5 bases and J by 9 bases, with 17 bases left in between. Germline lookup yields CDR1 MDHEN and CDR2 SYDVKM. Written as DNA, the CDR3 is TGTGCCAGCAGTAATGTAAACCTCGGGCGGCCCCAGCATTTT. This sequence encodes CASSNVNLGRPQHF.

On this clone itself: This same CDR3 is encoded by further DNA sequences in the sample. The chain uses TRBV5-1 and TRBJ2-7; TRBD2 matches at 7 bases. The CDR3 spans 11 residues. Germline V gives CDR1 SGHRS, CDR2 YFSETQ. With V trimmed by 3 bases and J by 7 bases, 1 base remained unmatched. CDR3 nucleotide sequence: TGCGCCAGCAGCTCGGGGGGAGAGCAGTACTTC. Its translation: CASSSGGEQYF.